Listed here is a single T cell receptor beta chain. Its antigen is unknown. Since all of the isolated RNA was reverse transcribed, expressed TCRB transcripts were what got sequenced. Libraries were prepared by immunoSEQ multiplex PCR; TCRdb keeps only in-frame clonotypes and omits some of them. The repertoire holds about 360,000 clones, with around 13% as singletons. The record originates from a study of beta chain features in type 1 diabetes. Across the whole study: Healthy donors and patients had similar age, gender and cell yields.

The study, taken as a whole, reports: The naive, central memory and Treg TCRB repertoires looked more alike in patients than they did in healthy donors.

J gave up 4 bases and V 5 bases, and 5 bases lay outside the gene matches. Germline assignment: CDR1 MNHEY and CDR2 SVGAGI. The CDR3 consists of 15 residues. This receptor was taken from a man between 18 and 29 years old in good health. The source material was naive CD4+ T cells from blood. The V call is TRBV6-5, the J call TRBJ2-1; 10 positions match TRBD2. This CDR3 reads CASSLTSGIYNEQFF. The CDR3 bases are TGTGCCAGCAGTCTAACTAGCGGGATATACAATGAGCAGTTCTTC.